Shown below are 31 T cell receptor beta chains from a single sample sequenced in a study of CD8 T cells in ankylosing spondylitis. TCRdb recomputed calls from the 5' RACE reads with MiXCR, one row per CDR3 protein. The repertoire has about 750,000 distinct CDR3 sequences, 15% to 20% of them found once; the top ten carry around 19%. These receptors have no identified antigens. Study-level results: One TCR beta motif, made up of 7 or 8 highly homologous variants, appeared characteristic of ankylosing spondylitis blood.

Sequencing used blood, either unsorted or a sorted T cell fraction (not recorded which). These receptors were collected from a male donor with ankylosing spondylitis.

This clonotype was observed a handful of times. The chain employs TRBV10-2 and TRBJ1-1; no definite D call. Germline V gene data show CDR1 as WSHSY and CDR2 as SAAADI. Trimming removed 8 bases from V and 6 bases from J, with 13 bases in between. This CDR3 region has 12 residues. The CDR3 DNA follows: TGCGCCAGCCGACGGGGTTTGGCTGAAGCTTTCTTT. This codes for CASRRGLAEAFF.

The chain is built from TRBV27 and TRBJ2-6, with 7 nucleotides matching TRBD1. Germline V gives CDR1 MNHEY, CDR2 SMNVEV (reference sequence). CDR3 length equals 19 residues. Trimming at V came to 2 bases and at J to 3 bases, leaving 13 bases not matched to a gene. CDR3 residues: CASSLSGQALSHGANVLTF. As DNA, the CDR3 is TGTGCCAGCAGTTTAAGTGGACAGGCTCTGTCCCATGGGGCCAACGTCCTGACTTTC.

This clonotype was observed a handful of times. This rearrangement joins TRBV5-1 to TRBJ2-1, with 10 bases that match TRBD2. Germline CDR1 is SGHRS and CDR2 is YFSETQ. The CDR3 contains 15 residues. Trimming cost V 7 bases and J 8 bases; bases outside gene matches: 12. CDR3 region: CASGMGLAGEDEQFF. The DNA for the CDR3 is TGCGCCAGCGGAATGGGGCTAGCGGGAGAAGATGAGCAGTTCTTC.

This clonotype appeared a few times. The gene calls are TRBV6-1 and TRBJ1-1, with 11 bases aligning to TRBD1. With V trimmed by 6 bases and J by 1 base, 4 bases remained unmatched. This CDR3 is 15 amino acids long. Germline V lookup: CDR1 MNHNS, CDR2 SASEGT. CDR3 sequence: CASSRDRGTNTEAFF. As DNA, the CDR3 is TGTGCCAGCAGCCGGGACAGGGGGACGAACACTGAAGCTTTCTTT.

CDR3 region: CASSGADSGTQYF. DNA of the CDR3: TGCGCCAGCAGCGGAGCGGACTCGGGTACGCAGTATTTT. The chain uses TRBV5-1 and TRBJ2-3, with D perhaps matching TRBD2 (5 bases). The CDR3 extends over 13 amino acids. Germline values: CDR1 SGHRS, CDR2 YFSETQ. V gave up 4 bases and J gave up 8 bases, with 14 bases separating them.

The chain is built from TRBV7-9 and TRBJ2-7; TRBD2 agrees at 13 bases. CDR1 SEHNR and CDR2 FQNEAQ come from the germline V gene (reference sequence). J was trimmed by 4 bases and V by 5 bases; bases with no gene match: 5. The CDR3 covers 15 residues. The CDR3 is CASSPPTSGRYEQYF. In DNA form, the CDR3 reads TGTGCCAGCAGCCCTCCGACTAGCGGGAGGTACGAGCAGTACTTC. The variable domain in full, completed from reference TRBV7-9 and TRBJ2-7, reads DTGVSQNPRHKITKRGQNVTFRCDPISEHNRLYWYRQTLGQGPEFLTYFQNEAQLEKSRLLSDRFSAERPKGSFSTLEIQRTEQGDSAMYLCASSPPTSGRYEQYFGPGTRLTVT.

This clonotype was seen more than once but under ten times. The chain links TRBV12-3 or TRBV12-4 to TRBJ2-5; D is unresolved. This CDR3 contains 14 residues. Trimming left V 6 bases short and J 2 bases short, with 13 bases between. The CDR3 DNA reads TGTGCCAGCAGCGAGGACCCAAAACAAGAGACCCAGTACTTC. Protein sequence: CASSEDPKQETQYF.

In DNA form, the CDR3 reads TGCGCCAGCAGCCAAGAGCTATATACTAATGAAAAACTGTTTTTT. Translation gives CASSQELYTNEKLFF. This chain uses TRBV4-3 with TRBJ1-4; D uncertain. CDR1 and CDR2 from the germline V gene are LGHNA and YSLEER. CDR3 length: 15 amino acids. The germline V and J ends were trimmed by 0 bases and 2 bases, with 7 bases remaining between them.

The chain couples TRBV5-1 to TRBJ2-5; 10 bases match TRBD2. Per the germline V gene, CDR1 is SGHRS and CDR2 is YFSETQ. This CDR3 comprises 16 residues. V gave up 4 bases and J gave up 2 bases; unmatched junction bases: 8. CDR3 bases: TGCGCCAGCAGCCGCAGGACTAGCGGACCACAAGAGACCCAGTACTTC. Its translation is CASSRRTSGPQETQYF.

This clonotype has more than one count but fewer than ten. The chain carries TRBV18 and TRBJ2-1, with D maybe TRBD1 (5 bases). Germline CDR1 and CDR2: KGHSH and LQKENI. Between the trimmed V and J ends, which lost 4 bases and 4 bases, there was a span of 23 bases. This CDR3 contains 18 residues. The CDR3 region has the DNA TGTGCCAGCTCACAACGGCCATCTACCTTGGGGCCATACAATGAGCAGTTCTTC. It encodes CASSQRPSTLGPYNEQFF.

J is TRBJ1-1 and V is TRBV29-1, with D tentatively TRBD1 (6 bases). The CDR3 is 16 residues long. The V end lost 3 bases, the J end lost 2 bases, and 19 bases lay between the germline ends. From germline, CDR1 is SQVTM and CDR2 ANQGSEA. In DNA form, the CDR3 reads TGCAGCGTTGACCTTAGGGGTCAGGGGCGTAACACTGAAGCTTTCTTT. This sequence encodes CSVDLRGQGRNTEAFF.

This clonotype occurred a few times. The genes are TRBV5-1 and TRBJ2-7; D possibly uses TRBD1 or TRBD2 (5 bases each). V lost 3 bases and J lost 7, with 17 bases in between. The CDR3 is 14 residues long. Germline CDR1 and CDR2: SGHRS and YFSETQ. CDR3 sequence (DNA): TGCGCCAGCAGCTGGGATGGGGGTACGCTGGAGCAGTACTTC. Translated, it gives CASSWDGGTLEQYF.

This clonotype was detected only a few times. The rearrangement joins TRBV5-1 to TRBJ2-2; D unresolved. Looked up from germline, CDR1 is SGHRS and CDR2 is YFSETQ. The CDR3 has 15 residues. Trimming left V 1 base short and J 0 bases short, with 7 bases between. The CDR3 DNA is TGCGCCAGCAGCTTGACGGTCGCGAACACCGGGGAGCTGTTTTTT. Protein product: CASSLTVANTGELFF.

This clonotype was seen more than once but under ten times. V usage is TRBV6-1 and J usage is TRBJ2-2, with TRBD1 matching 8 bases. The CDR3 runs 14 residues. The ends lost 5 bases at V and 7 bases at J; junction bases unmatched: 6. CDR1 and CDR2 from the germline V gene are MNHNS and SASEGT. CDR3 loop: CASSRQGKGGELFF. The DNA for the CDR3 is TGTGCCAGCAGTCGACAGGGGAAGGGCGGGGAGCTGTTTTTT.

The chain has TRBV28 and TRBJ2-7, with 8 bases identical to TRBD2. Per germline, CDR1 MDHEN and CDR2 SYDVKM. CDR3 length: 14 amino acids. With V trimmed by 7 bases and J by 4 bases, 9 bases remained unmatched. The CDR3 DNA follows: TGTGCCAGCAAAGGGAGGACTAGCCCTTACGAGCAGTACTTC. Its translation is CASKGRTSPYEQYF.

The V gene is TRBV6-5, the J gene TRBJ1-1, with a possible D match to TRBD1 (5 bases). V lost 2 bases and J 1 base, leaving 8 bases between the germline ends. This CDR3 is 14 amino acids long. CDR1 is MNHEY and CDR2 is SVGAGI in the germline V gene. In DNA, the CDR3 is TGTGCCAGCAGTTACGACAGACAGAACACTGAAGCTTTCTTT. It yields the protein CASSYDRQNTEAFF.

CDR3 amino acids: CASSLGRGLTYNEQFF. CDR3 coding DNA: TGTGCCAGCAGCTTAGGCAGGGGACTTACCTACAATGAGCAGTTCTTC. The gene calls are TRBV7-9 and TRBJ2-1; D is possibly TRBD1 or TRBD2 (6 bases each). Germline V lookup: CDR1 SEHNR, CDR2 FQNEAQ (reference sequence). Trimming stripped 1 base from V and 2 bases from J, with 12 bases between. This CDR3 region has 16 residues. Together with reference TRBV7-9 and TRBJ2-1, the CDR3 gives the full variable domain: DTGVSQNPRHKITKRGQNVTFRCDPISEHNRLYWYRQTLGQGPEFLTYFQNEAQLEKSRLLSDRFSAERPKGSFSTLEIQRTEQGDSAMYLCASSLGRGLTYNEQFFGPGTRLTVL.

This clonotype was seen only a few times. The gene calls are TRBV7-2 and TRBJ2-2, with a weak D call TRBD2 (6 bases). This CDR3 comprises 15 residues. From germline, CDR1 is SGHTA and CDR2 FQGNSA. Trimming left V 4 bases short and J 4 bases short, with 13 bases between. CDR3 nucleotide sequence: TGTGCCAGCAGCTGGGAGGAGCTGGGCACCGGGGAGCTGTTTTTT. Translating it yields CASSWEELGTGELFF.

A few counts support this clonotype. This chain joins TRBV3-1 and TRBJ2-3, with TRBD2 matching over 12 bases. CDR3 length: 17 amino acids. The V gene end was trimmed by 4 bases and the J gene end by 0 bases; junction bases not matched to a gene: 5. Looked up from germline, CDR1 is LGHDT and CDR2 is YNNKEL (reference sequence). CDR3 sequence reads: CASSPLAGGRSTDTQYF. The CDR3 region has the DNA TGTGCCAGCAGCCCGCTAGCGGGGGGGCGAAGCACAGATACGCAGTATTTT.

V and J are TRBV6-1 and TRBJ1-5; possibly TRBD1 for D (5 bases). Trimming took 5 bases from V and 7 from J, leaving 9 bases between them. The CDR3 has 12 residues. CDR1 and CDR2 (germline): MNHNS, SASEGT. The CDR3 sequence: CASSRGLQPQHF. The CDR3 DNA reads as TGTGCCAGCAGTAGGGGTCTACAGCCCCAGCATTTT.

Written as DNA, the CDR3 is TGTGCCAGCAGGGTCAGGGGGCCCACTGAAGCTTTCTTT. Its protein product is CASRVRGPTEAFF. This chain connects TRBV27 to TRBJ1-1, with 8 bases identical to TRBD1. The CDR3 has 13 amino acids. CDR1 is MNHEY and CDR2 is SMNVEV in the germline V gene (reference sequence). V lost 6 bases to trimming and J lost 4 bases; unmatched junction nucleotides: 4.

This clonotype appeared a few times. The rearrangement links TRBV20-1 to TRBJ1-2; D gene ambiguous. Trimming took 3 bases from V and 4 from J, leaving 12 bases between them. This CDR3 has 13 residues. Germline V gives CDR1 DFQATT, CDR2 SNEGSKA (reference sequence). Here the CDR3 reads CSASDIRVYGYTF. The CDR3 DNA reads TGCAGTGCTAGTGACATTCGAGTCTATGGCTACACCTTC.

The chain joins TRBV11-3 to TRBJ2-7, with a possible D match to TRBD1 (6 bases). Germline V gene lookup returns CDR1 SGHNT and CDR2 YENEEA. With 2 bases removed from V and 5 bases from J, the gap between germline ends came to 10 bases. The CDR3 is 13 residues long. For the CDR3, the DNA is TGTGCCAGCAGCTTAACAGGGTCGCACGAGCAGTACTTC. It specifies CASSLTGSHEQYF.

Ten or more counts support this clonotype. This chain links TRBV29-1 with TRBJ1-1; D is unresolved. Germline loops: CDR1 SQVTM, CDR2 ANQGSEA. The length of the CDR3 is 12 residues. The germline V and J ends were trimmed by 3 bases and 0 bases, with 5 bases remaining between them. The CDR3 loop is CSVEGLNTEAFF. In DNA form, the CDR3 reads TGCAGCGTTGAGGGTCTGAACACTGAAGCTTTCTTT.

The chain carries TRBV4-1 and TRBJ1-4, with no clear D. Germline values: CDR1 MGHRA, CDR2 YSYEKL. The CDR3 sequence is 16 residues long. The V end lost 0 bases, the J end lost 5 bases, and 13 bases lay between the germline ends. CDR3 in DNA: TGCGCCAGCAGCCAAGAGATGGGCGGGCTAAATGAAAAACTGTTTTTT. Protein sequence: CASSQEMGGLNEKLFF.

This clonotype came up a few times. The chain carries TRBV27 and TRBJ2-7; D not resolved. The CDR3 runs to 15 residues. Germline-derived CDR1 and CDR2 are MNHEY and SMNVEV (reference sequence). Trimming took 2 bases from V and 3 from J, leaving 14 bases between them. This CDR3 reads CASSLQPSDNYEQYF. The CDR3 DNA reads as TGTGCCAGCAGTTTACAACCCAGCGACAACTACGAGCAGTACTTC.

This clonotype was found many times. This chain connects TRBV5-1 to TRBJ2-1, with unresolved D. The length of the CDR3 is 14 residues. V was trimmed by 0 bases and J by 2 bases, leaving 6 bases between them. Germline V gene data show CDR1 as SGHRS and CDR2 as YFSETQ. The CDR3 DNA sequence: TGCGCCAGCAGCTTGGGGATAACCTACAATGAGCAGTTCTTC. Encoded protein: CASSLGITYNEQFF. The complete variable domain, with remaining parts taken from reference TRBV5-1 and TRBJ2-1, reads KAGVTQTPRYLIKTRGQQVTLSCSPISGHRSVSWYQQTPGQGLQFLFEYFSETQRNKGNFPGRFSGRQFSNSRSEMNVSTLELGDSALYLCASSLGITYNEQFFGPGTRLTVL.

Many counts were recorded for this clonotype. This rearrangement joins TRBV29-1 to TRBJ2-1, with TRBD2 matching over 12 bases. The CDR3 is 15 amino acids. V shed 0 bases and J 7 bases; nucleotides not matched to a gene: 4. Germline CDR1 is SQVTM and CDR2 is ANQGSEA. CDR3 in amino acids: CSVEDWTSGANEQFF. The CDR3 DNA reads TGCAGCGTTGAAGACTGGACTAGCGGGGCAAATGAGCAGTTCTTC.

This clonotype was counted only a few times. The chain carries TRBV4-1 and TRBJ2-1; D unresolved. V was clipped by 0 bases and J by 0 bases, with 12 bases between them. Germline loops: CDR1 MGHRA, CDR2 YSYEKL. This CDR3 has 17 amino acids. CDR3 sequence (DNA): TGCGCCAGCAGCCAAGAAGTCGGCAGGAGCTCCTACAATGAGCAGTTCTTC. Translating gives CASSQEVGRSSYNEQFF.

This chain uses TRBV7-2 with TRBJ1-2; TRBD1 might be the D (5 bases). The CDR3 spans 14 residues. V lost 1 base, J lost 8 bases, and 14 bases lay in between. CDR1 is SGHTA, CDR2 FQGNSA, per germline. The CDR3 DNA sequence: TGTGCCAGCAGCTTAGTGTCCAGGGAGGGGGGCTACACCTTC. Protein sequence: CASSLVSREGGYTF.

The chain uses TRBV7-8 and TRBJ2-2, with TRBD2 matching 9 bases. The V and J ends lost 1 base and 4 bases, in that order; junction bases with no gene match: 4. Germline V gene lookup returns CDR1 SGHVS and CDR2 FQNEAQ. CDR3 length: 16 residues. The CDR3 sequence is CASSLVSGGVTGELFF. The CDR3 coding sequence is TGTGCCAGCAGCTTAGTTAGCGGGGGCGTCACCGGGGAGCTGTTTTTT. Full variable domain (missing parts from reference TRBV7-8 and TRBJ2-2): GAGVSQSPRYKVAKRGQDVALRCDPISGHVSLFWYQQALGQGPEFLTYFQNEAQLDKSGLPSDRFFAERPEGSVSTLKIQRTQQEDSAVYLCASSLVSGGVTGELFFGEGSRLTVL.